The present entry profiles one T cell receptor beta chain with its context. The data are from a study of cytomegalovirus exposure and HLA in healthy donors. PCR primers comprised 60 Vbeta and 13 Jbeta primers. The method was immunoSEQ multiplex PCR; TCRdb's version includes in-frame clones alone and lacks a portion of them. The sample includes about 67,000 clones, 65% to 70% of them seen just once. Trimming removed 5 bases from V and 8 bases from J; junction bases left unmatched: 15. CDR3 length: 18 amino acids. The germline V gene has CDR1 MDHEN and CDR2 SYDVKM. Sequencing was performed on PBMCs. V and J are TRBV28 and TRBJ1-4; TRBD1 matches 12 bases. The receptor comes from a woman under 40 in good health and CMV-seronegative. Here the CDR3 reads CASSPGTGGALRNEKLFF. CDR3 nucleotide sequence: TGTGCCAGCAGTCCCGGGACAGGGGGCGCCTTACGGAACGAAAAACTGTTTTTT.